This is a list of T cell receptor beta chains from one sample in a study of T cell responses to AZD1222 COVID-19 vaccine. Assay used: immunoSEQ multiplex PCR; TCRdb lists only in-frame clones, some missing. The sample includes 60,000 to 95,000 clones, roughly 87% seen only once; the top ten take roughly 18%. The material sequenced was peripheral blood, taken 28 days after the second AZD1222 dose. These receptors all come from an adult who received the AZD1222 COVID-19 vaccine. Each CDR3 is given with its conserved first and last residue.

j_gene | len | v_gene | CDR3aa
TRBJ2-1 | 12 | TRBV10-3 | CATQGKFNEQFF
TRBJ1-1 | 9 | TRBV20-1 | CSARRLAFF
TRBJ2-7 | 13 | TRBV7-2 | CASSLETGREQYF
TRBJ2-2 | 15 | TRBV7-9 | CASSILEINTGELFF
TRBJ2-3 | 17 | TRBV6-4 | CASTPFRHSFRADTQYF
TRBJ2-5 | 15 | TRBV6-6 | CASSHRQGNVWTQYF
TRBJ1-3 | 14 | TRBV19 | CASSLGQTGNTIYF
TRBJ2-5 | 16 | TRBV7-9 | CASSFLEETQRETQYF
TRBJ1-6 | 13 | TRBV30 | CAWSRDSNSPLHF
TRBJ2-5 | 17 | TRBV11-2 | CASSLRAGQGWQETQYF
TRBJ2-7 | 14 | TRBV18 | CASSPPWSIYEQYF
TRBJ2-7 | 14 | TRBV10-1 | CASISGGGSYEQYF
TRBJ2-5 | 16 | TRBV10-3 | CAISESGRGYQETQYF
TRBJ1-4 | 15 | TRBV4-1 | CASSQVIQVGEKLFF
TRBJ2-2 | 15 | TRBV30 | CAWSVSTGRAGELFF
TRBJ2-1 | 15 | TRBV6-4 | CASSDSSGSYNEQFF
TRBJ1-2 | 13 | TRBV6-5 | CASSRTGLYGYTF
TRBJ1-5 | 14 | TRBV19 | CASSPGQGNQPQHF
TRBJ1-4 | 15 | TRBV11-2 | CASSTQQGSNEKLFF
TRBJ1-1 | 14 | TRBV7-8 | CASSRGTGGTEAFF
TRBJ1-5 | 16 | TRBV6-2/TRBV6-3 | CASSRGDRVGNQPQHF
TRBJ2-5 | 12 | TRBV27 | CASSFAGETQYF
TRBJ2-1 | 16 | TRBV20-1 | CSAIEGRGLSYNEQFF
TRBJ1-5 | 13 | TRBV6-4 | CASSEWPDQPQHF
TRBJ2-5 | 14 | TRBV7-2 | CASSSTTHPQDQYF
TRBJ2-7 | 13 | TRBV4-1 | CASSSTQSYEQYF
TRBJ1-5 | 15 | TRBV9 | CASSATRGSGQPQHF
TRBJ2-2 | 13 | TRBV5-4 | CASSPSGTGELFF
TRBJ2-4 | 15 | TRBV30 | CACGKGGEGGNIQYF
TRBJ2-2 | 15 | TRBV7-2 | CASSYDRGQTGELFF
TRBJ1-1 | 15 | TRBV7-3 | CASSPGQPGTTEAFF
TRBJ1-6 | 15 | TRBV3-1/TRBV3-2 | CASSQGQAYNSPLHF
TRBJ2-3 | 14 | TRBV28 | CASSSGTSVDTQYF
TRBJ1-1 | 16 | TRBV3-1/TRBV3-2 | CASSQSLGPQNTEAFF
TRBJ1-5 | 14 | TRBV19 | CASRGRGSNQPQHF
TRBJ2-7 | 16 | TRBV19 | CASSIKPGQLIYEQYF
TRBJ2-3 | 16 | TRBV11-2 | CASSLPEGVRTDTQYF
TRBJ2-6 | 15 | TRBV2 | CASSDKGSGANVLTF
TRBJ1-2 | 13 | TRBV27 | CASSRDTNYGYTF
TRBJ2-3 | 13 | TRBV28 | CASSGQGRDTQYF
TRBJ1-3 | 18 | TRBV10-3 | CAISSPGQGFRSGNTIYF
TRBJ1-4 | 15 | TRBV2 | CASGVTGSENEKLFF
TRBJ2-2 | 13 | TRBV27 | CASRDSSTGELFF
TRBJ2-6 | 13 | TRBV3-1/TRBV3-2 | CASSSSEANVLTF
TRBJ1-3 | 13 | TRBV2 | CTFETHTPNTIYF